One sample yielded the 28 T cell receptor beta chains listed below, sequenced in a study of graft-versus-host responses after intestinal transplantation (dated by TCRdb to about 2021). Antigens of these TCRs are unknown. Library construction relied on the immunoSEQ multiplex PCR assay. The clones in this table, taken by TCRdb from immuneACCESS, are in-frame only. Not every clone is retained; where verified, under half of the shortfall comes from an unresolved V gene, and the cause of the rest is unknown. In all, the sample holds about 51,000 clones, and approximately 88% of those were seen once. The top ten hold 0.55% to 0.65% of the sample. The sample's time point label, in plain terms: cells obtained before transplantation from donor or recipient. The specimen comprised unstimulated CD4+ T cells sorted from spleen or lymph node cells, sampled before transplant. The source is a human donor who was the organ donor for an intestinal transplant.

The CDR3 is CASSEEGATPQPQHF. The CDR3 nucleotides read TGTGCCAGCAGTGAAGAGGGGGCGACGCCTCAGCCCCAGCATTTT. This chain uses TRBV2 with TRBJ1-5, with 7 bases lining up with TRBD1. CDR3 length: 15 amino acids. V lost 1 base and J lost 6; bases outside the gene matches: 6. Germline V gene lookup returns CDR1 SNHLY and CDR2 FYNNEI.

The chain employs TRBV19 and TRBJ2-1; TRBD2 is a possible D gene (6 bases). In germline, CDR1 is LNHDA, CDR2 SQIVND (reference sequence). The CDR3 spans 14 residues. The V gene lost 7 bases and the J gene lost 0 bases, with 10 bases spanning the gap. CDR3 region: CASKVGGSYNEQFF. The DNA for the CDR3 is TGTGCCAGTAAGGTGGGAGGCTCCTACAATGAGCAGTTCTTC.

This clone was observed a single time. J is TRBJ1-3 and V is TRBV28; D possibly corresponds to TRBD1 (5 bases). The V gene's germline CDR1 is MDHEN and CDR2 SYDVKM. The CDR3 covers 16 residues. Trimming stripped 6 bases from V and 0 bases from J, with 15 bases between. CDR3 sequence (DNA): TGTGCCAGCAGCCCCCCGGGGGAGGGCTCTGGAAACACCATATATTTT. This codes for CASSPPGEGSGNTIYF.

The chain joins TRBV28 to TRBJ2-2; D is unclear. Germline V gives CDR1 MDHEN, CDR2 SYDVKM. The CDR3 has 13 amino acids. The germline V and J ends were trimmed by 7 bases and 2 bases, with 8 bases remaining between them. CDR3 region: CASNSLNTGELFF. The CDR3 coding sequence is TGTGCCAGCAACTCCTTAAACACCGGGGAGCTGTTTTTT.

The chain is built from TRBV6-6 and TRBJ1-1; D ambiguous. The V and J ends lost 2 bases and 8 bases respectively, with 6 bases between them. CDR1 is MNHNY, CDR2 SVGAGI, per germline (reference sequence). The CDR3 covers 11 residues. This chain's CDR3 is CASSYGSEAFF. The CDR3 DNA follows: TGTGCCAGCAGTTACGGCTCAGAAGCTTTCTTT.

The J gene is TRBJ2-7, the V gene TRBV6-5, with no clear D. Germline CDR1 reads MNHEY; CDR2 reads SVGAGI. V was pared by 2 bases and J by 6 bases, with 8 bases between. This CDR3 spans 12 amino acids. For the CDR3, the DNA is TGTGCCAGCAGTTACGAGCCCCTCGAGCAGTACTTC. Protein sequence: CASSYEPLEQYF.

This chain joins TRBV2 and TRBJ2-6; no reliable D call. Deletions cut 6 bases from V and 2 bases from J, with 14 bases between. Looked up from germline, CDR1 is SNHLY and CDR2 is FYNNEI. The CDR3 extends over 16 amino acids. CDR3 sequence: CASRIGDAAGANVLTF. CDR3 coding DNA: TGTGCCAGCAGAATCGGAGACGCTGCTGGGGCCAACGTCCTGACTTTC.

CDR3 DNA: TGTGCCAGTAGTAATTCCGCAGGGGTGAGTGGCTACACCTTC. Encoded protein: CASSNSAGVSGYTF. This chain links TRBV19 with TRBJ1-2, with D possibly being TRBD1 (6 bases). V was shortened by 4 bases and J by 7 bases, with 16 bases between the two germline ends. This CDR3 is built from 14 residues. The germline gives CDR1 LNHDA, CDR2 SQIVND (reference sequence). Full variable domain (rest looked up from reference TRBV19 and TRBJ1-2): DGGITQSPKYLFRKEGQNVTLSCEQNLNHDAMYWYRQDPGQGLRLIYYSQIVNDFQKGDIAEGYSVSREKKESFPLTVTSAQKNPTAFYLCASSNSAGVSGYTFGSGTRLTVV.

The J gene is TRBJ1-2, the V gene TRBV10-2; the D gene is possibly TRBD1 (5 bases). The CDR3 length is 12 residues. CDR1 is WSHSY, CDR2 SAAADI, per germline. V was trimmed by 3 bases and J by 6 bases, leaving 8 bases between them. The CDR3 loop reads CASSERQNGYTF. Written as DNA, the CDR3 is TGCGCCAGCAGTGAACGACAGAATGGCTACACCTTC.

In its sample, this clone was seen once. The CDR3 protein is CASSFLVSDNTGELFF. The CDR3 DNA is TGCGCCAGCAGCTTTCTAGTTAGCGACAACACCGGGGAGCTGTTTTTT. The V gene is TRBV5-1, the J gene TRBJ2-2; possibly TRBD2 for D (5 bases). The CDR3 length is 16 residues. Trimming pared 2 bases from V and 2 bases from J, leaving 13 bases between. The germline CDR1 and CDR2 sequences are SGHRS and YFSETQ.

The chain is built from TRBV11-2 and TRBJ2-1, with a tentative D call TRBD2 (6 bases). The CDR3 spans 19 residues. V was trimmed by 0 bases and J by 4 bases, leaving 22 bases between them. Per germline, CDR1 SGHAT and CDR2 FQNNGV. DNA of the CDR3: TGTGCCAGCAGCTTAGACAACGCCGTTTCCCGGGAGATTTACAATGAGCAGTTCTTC. This gives the protein CASSLDNAVSREIYNEQFF.

Concerning this clone: Mismatch with germline at one junction end may stem from a read error. The chain employs TRBV7-7 and TRBJ2-2, with 7 bases matching TRBD1. CDR3 size: 14 residues. Germline V gene lookup returns CDR1 SSHAT and CDR2 FNYEAQ (reference sequence). The CDR3 coding sequence is TGTGCTAGCAGCGTCTCACAGGGGACCGGGGAGCTGTTTTTT. Translation: CASSVSQGTGELFF.

V is TRBV5-1 and J is TRBJ1-1, with unresolved D. Trimming shortened V by 0 bases and J by 1 base, and 13 bases separated the two germline ends. Germline assignment: CDR1 SGHRS and CDR2 YFSETQ. This CDR3 is 16 amino acids long. The CDR3: CASSLVSGGSNTEAFF. CDR3 nucleotide sequence: TGCGCCAGCAGCTTGGTATCGGGAGGCTCGAACACTGAAGCTTTCTTT.

The genes are TRBV28 and TRBJ2-1; 9 nucleotides agree with TRBD2. CDR1 is MDHEN, CDR2 SYDVKM, per germline. J lost 2 bases, V lost 4 bases, and 6 bases had no gene match. The CDR3 runs 16 residues. The CDR3 DNA reads as TGTGCCAGCAGTTCCTTTAGCGGGGGTCCCTACAATGAGCAGTTCTTC. This encodes CASSSFSGGPYNEQFF.

The chain couples TRBV6-4 to TRBJ1-5; D is undetermined. The V end lost 3 bases, the J end lost 1 base, and 13 bases lay between the germline ends. Germline assignment: CDR1 MRHNA and CDR2 SNTAGT. CDR3 length equals 16 residues. DNA of the CDR3: TGTGCCAGCAGTGAAGTAGAACTAATAAGCAATCAGCCCCAGCATTTT. As protein: CASSEVELISNQPQHF.

V is TRBV9 and J is TRBJ2-3; maybe TRBD2 (6 bases). CDR3 length: 22 amino acids. Germline V gene data show CDR1 as SGDLS and CDR2 as YYNGEE. V gave up 0 bases and J gave up 0 bases, with 29 bases separating them. The CDR3 loop is CASSVAPGTGEDIIASTDTQYF. The DNA for the CDR3 is TGTGCCAGCAGCGTAGCACCAGGTACGGGAGAAGATATTATCGCGAGCACAGATACGCAGTATTTT.

The rearrangement joins TRBV28 to TRBJ2-2, with 7 bases aligning to TRBD1. Germline V gives CDR1 MDHEN, CDR2 SYDVKM. The ends lost 6 bases at V and 4 bases at J; junction bases unmatched: 5. CDR3 size: 14 residues. The CDR3 sequence is CASRNRGPTGELFF. CDR3 sequence (DNA): TGTGCCAGCAGGAACAGGGGTCCCACCGGGGAGCTGTTTTTT.

The rearrangement uses TRBV7-8 and TRBJ2-2; 10 bases agree with TRBD1. The CDR3 length is 17 residues. The V and J ends lost 2 bases and 6 bases, in that order; junction bases with no gene match: 9. Germline assignment: CDR1 SGHVS and CDR2 FQNEAQ. CDR3 in DNA: TGTGCCAGCAGCTTACGGGACAGGGGACTCTATGCCGGGGAGCTGTTTTTT. Translating gives CASSLRDRGLYAGELFF.

CDR3 loop: CASSLTSIQETQYF. CDR3 bases: TGTGCCAGCAGCCTTACGAGTATCCAAGAGACCCAGTACTTC. The V and J genes are TRBV7-9 and TRBJ2-5; D uncertain. Trimming stripped 5 bases from V and 1 base from J, with 11 bases between. Germline V gene sequence: CDR1 SEHNR, CDR2 FQNEAQ (reference sequence). The CDR3 has 14 residues.

The chain carries TRBV2 and TRBJ1-5, with unresolved D. The V and J ends lost 10 bases and 3 bases respectively, with 13 bases between them. Germline assignment: CDR1 SNHLY and CDR2 FYNNEI. This CDR3 contains 13 residues. The CDR3 region has the DNA TGTGCCACCCGTGGGGAGTTCAATCAGCCCCAGCATTTT. Translating gives CATRGEFNQPQHF. Supplemented by reference TRBV2 and TRBJ1-5, the full variable domain reads EPEVTQTPSHQVTQMGQEVILRCVPISNHLYFYWYRQILGQKVEFLVSFYNNEISEKSEIFDDQFSVERPDGSNFTLKIRSTKLEDSAMYFCATRGEFNQPQHFGDGTRLSIL.

This rearrangement joins TRBV2 to TRBJ1-5; D possibly corresponds to TRBD1 (5 bases). Germline V CDR1 and CDR2: SNHLY, FYNNEI. The germline V and J ends were trimmed by 5 bases and 1 base, with 12 bases remaining between them. The CDR3 is made up of 15 amino acids. The CDR3 sequence is CASSLWGGSNQPQHF. For the CDR3, the DNA is TGTGCCAGCAGTCTATGGGGGGGGAGCAATCAGCCCCAGCATTTT.

V usage is TRBV6-6 and J usage is TRBJ1-6; no firm D call. V was clipped by 4 bases and J by 7 bases, with 5 bases between them. Germline V CDR1 and CDR2: MNHNY, SVGAGI (reference sequence). CDR3 length equals 12 residues. The CDR3 DNA follows: TGTGCCAGCAGTTGGAGCAATTCACCCCTCCACTTT. Its translation is CASSWSNSPLHF.

V and J are TRBV29-1 and TRBJ2-7, with 8 nucleotides matching TRBD1. With V trimmed by 6 bases and J by 2 bases, 9 bases remained unmatched. CDR1 and CDR2 from the germline V gene are SQVTM and ANQGSEA. This CDR3 is built from 14 residues. CDR3 nucleotides: TGCAGCGTGCAAACCGGGACAGGTCCCTACGAGCAGTACTTC. Protein: CSVQTGTGPYEQYF.

The chain joins TRBV5-4 to TRBJ2-2; 8 bases line up with TRBD1. From germline, CDR1 is SGHNT and CDR2 YYREEE (reference sequence). This CDR3 has 18 residues. Germline trimming cut 0 bases from V and 1 base from J; bases unmatched to any gene: 8. In DNA form, the CDR3 reads TGTGCCAGCAGCTTGGGAGACAGGGGCCGCCGGAACACCGGGGAGCTGTTTTTT. As protein: CASSLGDRGRRNTGELFF.

The gene calls are TRBV7-3 and TRBJ2-7; 9 bases fit TRBD2. The length of the CDR3 is 13 residues. Germline lookup yields CDR1 SGHTA and CDR2 FQGTGA. J gave up 4 bases and V 6 bases, and 4 bases lay outside the gene matches. CDR3 nucleotide sequence: TGTGCCAGCAGTTCCACTAGCGGGTACGAGCAGTACTTC. It specifies CASSSTSGYEQYF.

J is TRBJ1-3 and V is TRBV25-1; tentatively, D is TRBD1 (6 bases). Germline CDR1 reads MGHDK; CDR2 reads SYGVNS. Trimming shortened V by 4 bases and J by 0 bases, and 7 bases separated the two germline ends. This CDR3 is built from 14 residues. In nucleotides, the CDR3 is TGTGCCAGCAGTGGGACAGACTCTGGAAACACCATATATTTT. It is translated as CASSGTDSGNTIYF. Variable domain in full (rest from reference TRBV25-1 and TRBJ1-3): EADIYQTPRYLVIGTGKKITLECSQTMGHDKMYWYQQDPGMELHLIHYSYGVNSTEKGDLSSESTVSRIRTEHFPLTLESARPSHTSQYLCASSGTDSGNTIYFGEGSWLTVV.

J is TRBJ1-1 and V is TRBV4-3, with 7 positions matching TRBD1. The germline CDR1 and CDR2 sequences are LGHNA and YSLEER. This CDR3 region has 14 residues. J gave up 3 bases and V 4 bases, and 5 bases lay outside the gene matches. CDR3 nucleotide sequence: TGCGCCAGCAGCCCGGACAGGACTCACACTGAAGCTTTCTTT. Protein: CASSPDRTHTEAFF.

The chain has TRBV6-5 and TRBJ2-7; 10 nucleotides line up with TRBD2. CDR1 is MNHEY, CDR2 SVGAGI, per germline. The CDR3 totals 14 residues. The V and J ends lost 6 bases and 6 bases, in that order; junction bases with no gene match: 8. The CDR3 is CASSLAGDGGEQYF. The DNA for the CDR3 is TGTGCCAGCAGCCTAGCGGGAGACGGAGGCGAGCAGTACTTC.